This TCR beta chain emerged from a study of blood T cell repertoires in COVID-19 (TCRdb year 2020). Some background on the complete study: Collaborator samples came from the United States, Italy and Spain and covered acute and convalescent phases of COVID-19. The repertoires were made available in a free public database intended to serve as a resource for research on the immune response to SARS-CoV-2. The samples were drawn from two sources: the first 160 participants of the ongoing ImmuneRACE study, and 950 to 1,500 subjects contributed by 6 global collaborators. Subjects who had been exposed to COVID-19, were actively infected with it, or had recovered from it provided the deeply sampled blood TCRbeta repertoires that made up the dataset. A de-identified subject ID, COVID-19 status, age in years and sex were almost always included in the sample metadata. Where HLA class I and class II types were available, the types were taken from metadata supplied by the sample provider, not from assay-based typing. The material from the prospective study consisted of cDNA or gDNA derived from T cells, B-cell-depleted T cells, or PBMCs. The full study reports these points: The quantity of clinical and demographic metadata differed by source and by participant and was supplied without curation.

The immunoSEQ Assay, a bias-controlled multiplex PCR, was used to amplify TCRbeta CDR3 regions from genomic DNA. The original pipeline was this. The number of nucleated cells in each sample was estimated by amplification of reference gene primers within the assay. Sequence reads were collapsed and filtered to measure the absolute abundance of every unique TCRbeta CDR3 rearrangement. For each sample, productive Simpson clonality was calculated by taking the square root of Simpson's diversity index across productive rearrangements. Sourced from immuneACCESS, this table was stored by TCRdb with only in-frame sequences that have V and J called. A share of the clones is absent; for the studies checked, an unresolved V gene accounts for under half, and the remainder has no known explanation. V and J calls and clone size are those listed in that table; D and trimming were worked out from the DNA. The sample records 130,000 to 150,000 clones, more than 75% of which are singletons. The top ten clones comprise around 11% of the sample.

The CDR3 runs 14 residues from the cysteine to the phenylalanine. Only the CDR3 portion is preserved as DNA: 42 bases, with reading frame beginning at the first base. CDR1 and CDR2 (SNHLY, FYNNEI) derive from the germline V gene. V and J lose 6 bases and 1 base, and a span of 12 bases separates them. As regards this clone: Its cognate antigen has yet to be identified. One base away there is no much larger clone; base qualities are not given.

Enrolling through a virtual design, the prospective study's participants ranged in age from about 18 to 89 years and lived across roughly 24 United States geographic areas. To assign participants to cohorts, the prospective study relied on clinical history that participants themselves reported in a screening survey and a study questionnaire. For ImmuneRACE Cohort 3, a participant was defined as recovered based on two consecutive negative NP/OP PCR tests, clearance by a healthcare professional, or resolution of symptoms. In the prospective study, mobile phlebotomists collected whole blood, serum and a nasopharyngeal or oropharyngeal swab from each participant. Additional blood draws and questionnaires over an approximately two-month period could optionally be provided by prospective study participants. Prospective study blood samples were shipped either frozen or at room temperature before DNA extraction.

This receptor was identified in a man in his sixties who had recovered from COVID-19. The rearranged segments are TRBV2 and TRBJ1-2; the D gene remains uncertain. The specimen sequenced was PBMCs or T cells enriched from blood (not recorded which). DNA sequence: TGTGCCAGCAGACTGACACCCCATAACTATGGCTACACCTTC. Protein translation: CASRLTPHNYGYTF.